These 28 T cell receptor beta chains share one sample of origin, sequenced in a study of blood T cell repertoires in COVID-19. Only in-frame clones appear in the TCRdb table, and some are missing; sequencing was by immunoSEQ multiplex PCR. The table has around 340,000 clones, around 83% seen once. The sequenced sample consisted of peripheral blood. The receptors here all came from a man aged 30 to 45 with active or convalescent COVID-19.

The V and J genes are TRBV7-2 and TRBJ1-2, with 9 nucleotides matching TRBD1. Germline assignment: CDR1 SGHTA and CDR2 FQGNSA. The V segment lost 5 bases and the J segment 8 bases; nucleotides outside the gene matches: 12. The CDR3 has 15 residues. CDR3 DNA sequence: TGTGCCAGCAGCACCAGGACAGGGGAGCTAGAAGGCTACACCTTC. Translation: CASSTRTGELEGYTF.

V gene TRBV7-6 combines with J gene TRBJ1-2; 7 bases agree with TRBD1. Trimming cost V 6 bases and J 5 bases; bases outside gene matches: 12. The CDR3 has 15 amino acids. CDR1 is SGHVS, CDR2 FNYEAQ, per germline. The CDR3 DNA follows: TGTGCCAGCAGTCAACGGGCAGGGGGTTTTTATGGCTACACCTTC. It yields the protein CASSQRAGGFYGYTF.

The chain carries TRBV1 and TRBJ2-7; the table names TRBD2, a call not compared with the DNA. TRBV1 is listed as a pseudogene. This CDR3 has 16 amino acids. CDR3 region: CTSSQDPLGGRSEQYF. DNA for the CDR3: TGCACCAGCAGCCAAGACCCTCTGGGGGGGCGGAGCGAGCAGTACTTC.

The gene calls are TRBV2 and TRBJ2-7; the match to TRBD2 covers 9 bases. After removal of 6 bases from V and 0 bases from J, the junction contained 12 bases not matched to a gene. The CDR3 spans 17 residues. Germline CDR1 SNHLY, CDR2 FYNNEI. The CDR3 protein is CASRIRLLAGYSYEQYF. CDR3 in DNA: TGTGCCAGCAGAATTCGATTACTAGCGGGCTACTCCTACGAGCAGTACTTC.

There are a few counts of this clone. The chain combines TRBV24-1 with TRBJ1-1; 7 bases fit TRBD1. V was clipped by 5 bases and J by 1 base; unmatched bases: 9. The CDR3 sequence is 16 residues long. The germline CDR1 and CDR2 sequences are KGHDR and SFDVKD. The CDR3 nucleotides read TGTGCCACCAGTGCCCCTGGGACAGACTCGAACACTGAAGCTTTCTTT. Protein: CATSAPGTDSNTEAFF.

The gene calls are TRBV9 and TRBJ2-1, with D possibly TRBD2 on 6 matching bases. This CDR3 is built from 14 residues. V shed 2 bases and J shed 8 bases, with 14 bases lying between them. Germline CDR1 reads SGDLS; CDR2 reads YYNGEE. The CDR3 DNA reads TGTGCCAGCAGCGTCCGGGACTGGGTCTATGAGCAGTTCTTC. This codes for CASSVRDWVYEQFF. The variable domain in full, completed from reference TRBV9 and TRBJ2-1, reads DSGVTQTPKHLITATGQRVTLRCSPRSGDLSVYWYQQSLDQGLQFLIQYYNGEERAKGNILERFSAQQFPDLHSELNLSSLELGDSALYFCASSVRDWVYEQFFGPGTRLTVL.

The V and J genes are TRBV11-3 and TRBJ1-4; TRBD1 matches at 10 bases. The V and J ends lost 4 bases and 7 bases, in that order; junction bases with no gene match: 6. CDR3 length: 15 amino acids. The germline V gene encodes CDR1 SGHNT and CDR2 YENEEA. The CDR3 DNA is TGTGCCAGCAGCTCCCGGACAGGGGGACCTGAAAAACTGTTTTTT. This sequence encodes CASSSRTGGPEKLFF.

In this sample, this clone turned up a few times. J is TRBJ1-2 and V is TRBV6-2 or TRBV6-3; the D is unclear. Trimming removed 0 bases from V and 5 bases from J, with 7 bases in between. Germline V gene sequence: CDR1 MNHEY, CDR2 SVGEGT. The CDR3 runs 13 residues. The CDR3 nucleotides are TGTGCCAGCAGTTACTCGAGTCTATATGGCTACACCTTC. Residues: CASSYSSLYGYTF.

The chain joins TRBV11-2 to TRBJ2-5; D possibly corresponds to TRBD2 (6 bases). The V gene's germline CDR1 is SGHAT and CDR2 FQNNGV. Trimming removed 5 bases at V and 5 bases at J, with 9 bases between. The CDR3 spans 12 residues. Here the CDR3 reads CASSGGRETQYF. As DNA, the CDR3 is TGTGCCAGCAGCGGGGGGAGGGAGACCCAGTACTTC. The entire variable domain, with the rest obtained from reference TRBV11-2 and TRBJ2-5, is as follows: EAGVAQSPRYKIIEKRQSVAFWCNPISGHATLYWYQQILGQGPKLLIQFQNNGVVDDSQLPKDRFSAERLKGVDSTLKIQPAKLEDSAVYLCASSGGRETQYFGPGTRLLVL.

J is TRBJ1-6 and V is TRBV3-1 (or the pseudogene TRBV3-2); 10 positions match TRBD1. Germline V gives CDR1 LGHDT, CDR2 YNNKEL (reference sequence). The CDR3 has 15 amino acids. The V gene end was trimmed by 5 bases and the J gene end by 8 bases; junction bases not matched to a gene: 6. Written as DNA, the CDR3 is TGTGCCAGCAGCTTCAATGGACAGGGGGATTCACCCCTCCACTTT. Translating gives CASSFNGQGDSPLHF.

The V call is TRBV7-9, the J call TRBJ1-3, with D tentatively TRBD1 (6 bases). CDR3 length: 15 residues. Per germline, CDR1 SEHNR and CDR2 FQNEAQ (reference sequence). The V end was cut by 1 base, the J end by 4 bases, with 11 bases between. CDR3 sequence (DNA): TGTGCCAGCAGCTTAGAAGGGGGTTACGGAAACACCATATATTTT. Translation: CASSLEGGYGNTIYF.

Here the CDR3 reads CASSLASEEQYF. The CDR3 nucleotides read TGCGCCAGCAGCTTGGCTTCGGAGGAGCAGTACTTC. The chain uses TRBV5-1 and TRBJ2-7; D is uncertain. The CDR3 is 12 amino acids. V shed 0 bases and J shed 7 bases, with 8 bases lying between them. Per the germline V gene, CDR1 is SGHRS and CDR2 is YFSETQ.

The chain employs TRBV27 and TRBJ2-1, with TRBD2 matching 9 bases. Unmatched junction bases numbered 7, after V lost 4 bases and J lost 9 bases. The length of the CDR3 is 14 residues. Looked up from germline, CDR1 is MNHEY and CDR2 is SMNVEV (reference sequence). The CDR3 bases are TGTGCCAGCAGTTATAGCGGGAGAGGTGGTGAGCAGTTCTTC. Its protein product is CASSYSGRGGEQFF.

This chain links TRBV7-2 with TRBJ1-2; TRBD1 agrees at 7 bases. Germline V gene sequence: CDR1 SGHTA, CDR2 FQGNSA. The CDR3 covers 16 residues. V dropped 3 bases and J dropped 0; count of bases not matched to a gene: 7. CDR3 nucleotide sequence: TGTGCCAGCAGCTTTGAGGGGGCCTTAGCTAACTATGGCTACACCTTC. This translates into CASSFEGALANYGYTF.

The chain links TRBV14 to TRBJ2-7; D perhaps matches TRBD2 (5 bases). Germline V lookup: CDR1 SGHDN, CDR2 FVKESK. Trimming pared 4 bases from V and 5 bases from J, leaving 12 bases between. The CDR3 contains 13 residues. The CDR3 protein is CASSLPGYNEQYF. In DNA form, the CDR3 reads TGTGCCAGCAGCCTCCCGGGATATAACGAGCAGTACTTC. The full variable domain, its missing parts supplied by reference TRBV14 and TRBJ2-7, is EAGVTQFPSHSVIEKGQTVTLRCDPISGHDNLYWYRRVMGKEIKFLLHFVKESKQDESGMPNNRFLAERTGGTYSTLKVQPAELEDSGVYFCASSLPGYNEQYFGPGTRLTVT.

The rearrangement links TRBV30 to TRBJ2-7; 10 bases are a match to TRBD2. Germline trimming cut 1 base from V and 3 bases from J; bases unmatched to any gene: 6. The CDR3 extends over 15 amino acids. Germline loops: CDR1 GTSNPN, CDR2 SVGIG (reference sequence). The CDR3 nucleotides are TGTGCCTGGAGTGGGTCTAGCGGGGGCCTCTACGAGCAGTACTTC. Protein sequence: CAWSGSSGGLYEQYF.

The rearrangement links TRBV12-3 or TRBV12-4 to TRBJ1-3; D gene uncertain. This CDR3 has 13 residues. V dropped 8 bases and J dropped 9 bases, with 17 bases sitting between them. CDR3 nucleotides: TGTGCCAGCGAGAAGGCAGCCGCTAGCACCATATATTTT. It is translated as CASEKAAASTIYF.

CDR3 region: CASSYSRTSGSRSYEQYF. The CDR3 DNA sequence: TGTGCCAGCAGTTACTCCAGGACTAGCGGGTCCCGCTCCTACGAGCAGTACTTC. This chain connects TRBV6-2 or TRBV6-3 to TRBJ2-7, with 11 bases identical to TRBD2. This CDR3 region has 18 residues. Trimming took 0 bases from V and 0 from J; bases not matched to a gene: 7. CDR1 MNHEY and CDR2 SVGEGT come from the germline V gene.

The gene calls are TRBV7-9 and TRBJ2-2; 9 nucleotides align to TRBD2. V gave up 7 bases and J gave up 2 bases; unmatched junction bases: 2. Germline V gene data show CDR1 as SEHNR and CDR2 as FQNEAQ (reference sequence). The CDR3 is 14 residues long. The CDR3 sequence is CASKTSGNTGELFF. CDR3 sequence (DNA): TGTGCCAGCAAGACTAGCGGAAACACCGGGGAGCTGTTTTTT.

This chain uses TRBV11-3 with TRBJ2-7; tentative D call: TRBD2 (9 bases). The germline V gene has CDR1 SGHNT and CDR2 YENEEA. The CDR3 length is 16 residues. V was shortened by 4 bases and J by 2 bases, with 18 bases between the two germline ends. The CDR3 region is CASSSGGGGGAYEQYF. As DNA, the CDR3 is TGTGCCAGCAGCTCAGGGGGCGGCGGGGGGGCCTACGAGCAGTACTTC.

Notes on this clone: The same CDR3 can be traced to other DNA sequences in this sample. J is TRBJ2-7 and V is TRBV5-4; possibly TRBD1 for D (5 bases). This CDR3 comprises 13 residues. CDR1 and CDR2 (germline): SGHNT, YYREEE (reference sequence). The germline V and J ends were trimmed by 3 bases and 4 bases, with 11 bases remaining between them. The CDR3 sequence: CASSSDTGYEQYF. CDR3 coding DNA: TGTGCCAGCAGCTCGGACACCGGTTACGAGCAGTACTTC.

CDR3 protein: CASSLFHRNNEQFF. The CDR3 nucleotides read TGTGCCAGCAGTTTATTTCACAGGAACAATGAGCAGTTCTTC. V is TRBV27 and J is TRBJ2-1, with TRBD1 as a possible D gene (5 bases). From germline, CDR1 is MNHEY and CDR2 SMNVEV (reference sequence). V gave up 1 base and J gave up 5 bases, with 9 bases separating them. This CDR3 has 14 residues.

CDR3 in amino acids: CASSRDSWETQYF. The CDR3 DNA sequence: TGTGCCAGCAGTCGGGACAGCTGGGAGACCCAGTACTTC. The chain links TRBV6-5 to TRBJ2-5, with TRBD1 identical over 7 bases. Looked up from germline, CDR1 is MNHEY and CDR2 is SVGAGI. The CDR3 totals 13 residues. The V segment lost 5 bases and the J segment 5 bases; nucleotides outside the gene matches: 5.

The chain employs TRBV6-2 or TRBV6-3 and TRBJ2-5; TRBD1 agrees at 9 bases. Germline CDR1 MNHEY, CDR2 SVGEGT. The CDR3 runs to 17 residues. Losses at the gene ends were 2 bases for V and 3 bases for J; bases not matched to a gene: 10. CDR3 nucleotides: TGTGCCAGCAGTTACGGTACCCCGGGACAGGGAAAAGAGACCCAGTACTTC. Translated: CASSYGTPGQGKETQYF.

As for this clone: At one of its ends the junction is not consistent with the germline gene, which may arise from a read error. The rearrangement joins TRBV3-1 (or the pseudogene TRBV3-2) to TRBJ2-7, with 14 bases identical to TRBD2. This CDR3 comprises 14 residues. Germline CDR1 and CDR2: LGHDT and YNNKEL (reference sequence). The CDR3 nucleotides are TGTGCCAGCAGCCAACCGGGACTAGCGGGGGCTCCGAGCTTC. This encodes CASSQPGLAGAPSF.

V and J are TRBV24-1 and TRBJ1-4; D is perhaps TRBD1 (6 bases). The CDR3 loop spans 17 amino acids. V lost 3 bases and J lost 4, with 17 bases in between. Germline CDR1 and CDR2: KGHDR and SFDVKD. The CDR3 region is CATSDNLSTGYNEKLFF. CDR3 coding DNA: TGTGCCACCAGTGATAACCTGTCGACAGGCTATAATGAAAAACTGTTTTTT.

V usage is TRBV6-2 or TRBV6-3 and J usage is TRBJ1-2; D remains unclear. V gave up 0 bases and J gave up 0 bases, with 5 bases separating them. The CDR3 covers 14 residues. Germline lookup yields CDR1 MNHEY and CDR2 SVGEGT. The CDR3: CASSYSQANYGYTF. The CDR3 region has the DNA TGTGCCAGCAGTTACTCCCAGGCTAACTATGGCTACACCTTC.

This clone has only a few counts. In nucleotides, the CDR3 is TGCGCCAGCAGCTTGGGAGGGACAGGGTCTGGAAACACCATATATTTT. Its protein product is CASSLGGTGSGNTIYF. This chain links TRBV5-1 with TRBJ1-3, with 9 bases matching TRBD1. J lost 1 base, V lost 0 bases, and 2 bases had no gene match. CDR3 length equals 16 residues. CDR1 is SGHRS, CDR2 YFSETQ, per germline. Combining the CDR3 with reference TRBV5-1 and TRBJ1-3 gives the whole variable domain KAGVTQTPRYLIKTRGQQVTLSCSPISGHRSVSWYQQTPGQGLQFLFEYFSETQRNKGNFPGRFSGRQFSNSRSEMNVSTLELGDSALYLCASSLGGTGSGNTIYFGEGSWLTVV.